Below, 21 T cell receptor beta chains from the same sample are listed, as sequenced in a study of identical twins listed by TCRdb under 2016. Library prep was done by 5' RACE. Sequencing used an Illumina HiSeq 2000. TCRdb took the public reads, trimmed them with fastp at Q25, ran MiXCR for clone calling and kept in-frame beta chains. Entries that share a CDR3 protein sequence are merged under the most common genes and DNA. Present in this sample are approximately 630,000 distinct CDR3 sequences, 7.1% of which were seen just once. Over 1.5% of the sample belongs to the ten largest clones. These sequences were also reported in another study, on yellow fever vaccine responses in identical twins.

Sample: PBMCs. The receptor source for this set is a woman aged 18-30 years in good health.

This clonotype was seen at least ten times. The rearrangement joins TRBV7-8 to TRBJ2-7, with D possibly matching TRBD1 (7 bases). This CDR3 has 14 residues. Germline CDR1 and CDR2: SGHVS and FQNEAQ. The ends were cut back, 7 bases at V and 4 bases at J, with 17 bases in the middle. In nucleotides, the CDR3 is TGTGCCAGCAATAGGCAGGGGGGATATTACGAGCAGTACTTC. This translates into CASNRQGGYYEQYF. Full variable domain (rest looked up from reference TRBV7-8 and TRBJ2-7): GAGVSQSPRYKVAKRGQDVALRCDPISGHVSLFWYQQALGQGPEFLTYFQNEAQLDKSGLPSDRFFAERPEGSVSTLKIQRTQQEDSAVYLCASNRQGGYYEQYFGPGTRLTVT.

Many counts were recorded for this clonotype. The chain has TRBV7-9 and TRBJ2-2, with D possibly being TRBD1 (6 bases). V was trimmed by 6 bases and J by 0 bases, leaving 8 bases between them. The CDR3 has 14 amino acids. Germline V lookup: CDR1 SEHNR, CDR2 FQNEAQ (reference sequence). The CDR3, as DNA: TGTGCCAGCAGTCGGGACACGAACACCGGGGAGCTGTTTTTT. Translating it yields CASSRDTNTGELFF.

This clonotype was observed many times. The chain joins TRBV7-9 to TRBJ2-3, with a possible D match to TRBD2 (5 bases). CDR1 and CDR2 from the germline V gene are SEHNR and FQNEAQ (reference sequence). This CDR3 contains 15 residues. Trimming took 4 bases from V and 5 from J, leaving 16 bases between them. The CDR3 DNA follows: TGTGCCAGCAGCTCCAGCGGCCCCACTAGAGATACGCAGTATTTT. This encodes CASSSSGPTRDTQYF. The full variable domain, with the rest looked up from reference TRBV7-9 and TRBJ2-3, is DTGVSQNPRHKITKRGQNVTFRCDPISEHNRLYWYRQTLGQGPEFLTYFQNEAQLEKSRLLSDRFSAERPKGSFSTLEIQRTEQGDSAMYLCASSSSGPTRDTQYFGPGTRLTVL.

The chain has TRBV27 and TRBJ2-2, with D possibly TRBD1 on 6 matching bases. V lost 5 bases and J lost 8, with 18 bases in between. CDR1 and CDR2 from the germline V gene are MNHEY and SMNVEV (reference sequence). The CDR3 length is 15 residues. Written as DNA, the CDR3 is TGTGCCAGCAGTGCTCCGGGACAAGTATCAGGGGAGCTGTTTTTT. Encoded protein: CASSAPGQVSGELFF.

This clonotype was observed a few times. The rearrangement joins TRBV20-1 to TRBJ2-5; possible D gene TRBD1, 6 bases. Trimming took 5 bases from V and 1 from J, leaving 14 bases between them. From germline, CDR1 is DFQATT and CDR2 SNEGSKA (reference sequence). The length of the CDR3 is 14 residues. Here the CDR3 DNA reads TGCAGTGCTCGGGACACAAAGTCCCAAGAGACCCAGTACTTC. Its protein product is CSARDTKSQETQYF.

Only a few counts were recorded for this clonotype. This chain joins TRBV11-2 and TRBJ2-7; 11 positions match TRBD2. Germline V gives CDR1 SGHAT, CDR2 FQNNGV. This CDR3 has 15 amino acids. With 5 bases clipped from V and 4 bases from J, the junction kept 7 bases outside the gene matches. CDR3: CASSATSGASYEQYF. DNA of the CDR3: TGTGCCAGCAGCGCGACTAGCGGGGCAAGTTACGAGCAGTACTTC.

This clonotype was observed a handful of times. CDR3: CASSPMGGTETQYF. The CDR3 DNA sequence: TGTGCCAGCAGCCCCATGGGAGGGACGGAGACCCAGTACTTC. This chain joins TRBV7-8 and TRBJ2-5; 7 bases line up with TRBD2. V gave up 5 bases and J gave up 5 bases; unmatched junction bases: 8. The CDR3 totals 14 residues. Germline CDR1 reads SGHVS; CDR2 reads FQNEAQ.

The chain combines TRBV12-5 with TRBJ2-5; 7 nucleotides align to TRBD1. This CDR3 comprises 17 residues. The J segment lost 3 bases and the V segment lost 5 bases, leaving 15 bases of the junction unmatched. Germline CDR1 reads LGHNT; CDR2 reads FRNRAP. For the CDR3, the DNA is TGTGCTAGTGGTCAATACTACCAAGGACAGGATGAAGAGACCCAGTACTTC. It translates to CASGQYYQGQDEETQYF.

The CDR3: CAISESVGAKTEAFF. CDR3 coding DNA: TGTGCCATCAGTGAGTCGGTCGGGGCGAAGACTGAAGCTTTCTTT. The chain is built from TRBV10-3 and TRBJ1-1, with TRBD1 as a possible D gene (5 bases). V lost 0 bases and J lost 5, with 13 bases in between. CDR3 length: 15 amino acids. The germline V gene has CDR1 ENHRY and CDR2 SYGVKD.

This clonotype was seen repeatedly, ten times or more. The V call is TRBV5-1, the J call TRBJ2-7, with 8 bases fitting TRBD1. Germline V gene lookup returns CDR1 SGHRS and CDR2 YFSETQ. The CDR3 contains 15 residues. The V gene end was trimmed by 1 base and the J gene end by 2 bases; junction bases not matched to a gene: 5. In nucleotides, the CDR3 is TGCGCCAGCAGCTTGACCGGGACAGGAACCTACGAGCAGTACTTC. It translates to CASSLTGTGTYEQYF.

J is TRBJ2-1 and V is TRBV6-2 or TRBV6-3, with a possible D match to TRBD1 (6 bases). Looked up from germline, CDR1 is MNHEY and CDR2 is SVGEGT. CDR3 length: 16 amino acids. V lost 10 bases to trimming and J lost 8 bases, with 27 bases between them. The CDR3 DNA reads TGTGCCACCACTAGGTACCTTCGCCTTGGGGGCGATGAGCAGTTCTTC. Its translation: CATTRYLRLGGDEQFF.

The J gene is TRBJ2-3, the V gene TRBV20-1, with D unclear. The CDR3 extends over 15 amino acids. Germline CDR1 is DFQATT and CDR2 is SNEGSKA (reference sequence). The V end lost 0 bases, the J end lost 0 bases, and 10 bases lay between the germline ends. The CDR3 sequence: CSAREDGFSTDTQYF. CDR3 coding DNA: TGCAGTGCTAGAGAGGACGGGTTTAGCACAGATACGCAGTATTTT.

This clonotype occurred a few times. One end of the junction fails to match germline, which may point to a read error. The chain employs TRBV27 and TRBJ2-1; D assignment may be TRBD1 or TRBD2 (5 bases each). Germline V gene sequence: CDR1 MNHEY, CDR2 SMNVEV (reference sequence). This CDR3 is 16 amino acids long. The CDR3 here is CASSLKTRGPRWEPFF. The CDR3, as DNA: TGTGCCAGCAGTTTAAAAACCCGGGGCCCCCGGTGGGAGCCGTTCTTC.

Many counts were recorded for this clonotype. CDR3 in DNA: TGCAGCGTTGAAGACAGGGTGGGAGAAAACACTGAAGCTTTCTTT. Protein: CSVEDRVGENTEAFF. V usage is TRBV29-1 and J usage is TRBJ1-1, with a weak D call TRBD1 (5 bases). Trimming pared 0 bases from V and 2 bases from J, leaving 13 bases between. The germline CDR1 and CDR2 sequences are SQVTM and ANQGSEA. CDR3 length equals 15 residues.

This clonotype was seen a handful of times. V and J are TRBV2 and TRBJ2-1, with 7 bases fitting TRBD2. In germline, CDR1 is SNHLY, CDR2 FYNNEI. J lost 9 bases, V lost 6 bases, and 14 bases had no gene match. The CDR3 length is 15 residues. DNA for the CDR3: TGTGCCAGCAGCCAACTAGCGCCTGATGGGGGTGAGCAGTTCTTC. Amino acids: CASSQLAPDGGEQFF.

The rearrangement links TRBV3-1 to TRBJ2-1; D may be TRBD1 (6 bases). V was clipped by 4 bases and J by 4 bases, with 14 bases between them. The CDR3 extends over 15 amino acids. Looked up from germline, CDR1 is LGHDT and CDR2 is YNNKEL (reference sequence). CDR3 loop: CASSPPGHQYNEQFF. The DNA of the CDR3 is TGTGCCAGCAGCCCACCGGGACACCAGTACAATGAGCAGTTCTTC.

This rearrangement joins TRBV29-1 to TRBJ2-2; D unclear. In germline, CDR1 is SQVTM, CDR2 ANQGSEA. The CDR3 is 15 amino acids. The V end lost 4 bases, the J end lost 1 base, and 13 bases lay between the germline ends. Here the CDR3 reads CSVAPATQNTGELFF. As DNA, the CDR3 is TGCAGCGTTGCCCCGGCAACCCAGAACACCGGGGAGCTGTTTTTT.

This clonotype appeared a few times. V usage is TRBV7-6 and J usage is TRBJ1-4; the match to TRBD1 covers 8 bases. The CDR3 is made up of 15 amino acids. Germline CDR1 reads SGHVS; CDR2 reads FNYEAQ. The V segment lost 5 bases and the J segment 0 bases; nucleotides outside the gene matches: 2. In DNA form, the CDR3 reads TGTGCCAGCAGCCGACAGGGGACAACTAATGAAAAACTGTTTTTT. Encoded protein: CASSRQGTTNEKLFF.

This clonotype was found a few times. This chain's CDR3 is CAISIPTSGDANTGELFF. Here the CDR3 DNA reads TGTGCCATCAGTATACCGACTAGCGGGGATGCGAACACCGGGGAGCTGTTTTTT. This chain joins TRBV10-3 and TRBJ2-2; 11 positions match TRBD2. This CDR3 spans 18 amino acids. With V trimmed by 5 bases and J by 0 bases, 8 bases remained unmatched. Germline-derived CDR1 and CDR2 are ENHRY and SYGVKD.

This clonotype came up many times. The chain links TRBV10-2 to TRBJ2-3, with 8 bases aligning to TRBD2. This CDR3 spans 16 amino acids. The V gene end was trimmed by 3 bases and the J gene end by 8 bases; junction bases not matched to a gene: 13. The germline V gene has CDR1 WSHSY and CDR2 SAAADI. The CDR3 nucleotides read TGCGCCAGCAGTGATTACTTAGCGGGGTTGGGGTCTACGCAGTATTTT. Translation gives CASSDYLAGLGSTQYF.

This chain links TRBV6-9 with TRBJ2-1; D is ambiguous. The CDR3 extends over 14 amino acids. With 3 bases removed from V and 1 base from J, the gap between germline ends came to 7 bases. Germline CDR1 MNHGY, CDR2 SVAAGI. The CDR3 protein is CASSYSPSYNEQFF. The CDR3 nucleotides read TGTGCCAGCAGTTACTCCCCTTCCTACAATGAGCAGTTCTTC.